The T cell receptor beta chain under discussion was sequenced for a study of immune cell composition in non-small cell lung cancer. As for the study in general: Tumours were mainly lung adenocarcinoma or squamous cell carcinoma. Study findings and constraints: About four fifths of squamous and under 35% of adenocarcinoma cases had tumour-associated clones >0.5%. Shared sequences between tumour-reactive and dominant in vivo clones were not proven.

Normal lung was sampled as far from the tumour as possible, at least 3 cm. The table came from immunoSEQ multiplex PCR; TCRdb's copy has only in-frame clones and leaves some out. The profile shows under 9,000 clones, approximately 61% of them singletons. In germline, CDR1 is SEHNR, CDR2 FQNEAQ (reference sequence). V was pared by 5 bases and J by 3 bases, with 7 bases between. The CDR3 extends over 13 amino acids. With regard to this clone: Its specificity is unknown.

The receptor was derived from a human donor with non-small cell lung cancer. Material: non-adjacent lung tissue. The J gene is TRBJ2-2, the V gene TRBV7-9; TRBD1 is a possible D gene (5 bases). The CDR3 DNA follows: TGTGCCAGCAGCCGCAGGGACACCGGGGAGCTGTTTTTT. Translated, it gives CASSRRDTGELFF.